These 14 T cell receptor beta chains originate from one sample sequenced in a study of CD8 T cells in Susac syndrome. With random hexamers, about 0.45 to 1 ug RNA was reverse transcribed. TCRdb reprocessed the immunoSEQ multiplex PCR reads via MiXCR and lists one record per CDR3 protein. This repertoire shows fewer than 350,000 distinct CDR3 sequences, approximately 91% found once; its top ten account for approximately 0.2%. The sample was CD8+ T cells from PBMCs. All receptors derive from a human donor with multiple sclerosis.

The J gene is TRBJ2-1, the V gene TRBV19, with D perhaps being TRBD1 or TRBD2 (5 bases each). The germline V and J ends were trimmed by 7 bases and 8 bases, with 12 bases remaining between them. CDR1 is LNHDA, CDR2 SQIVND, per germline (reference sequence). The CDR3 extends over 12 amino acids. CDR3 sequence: CASNNGGDEQFF. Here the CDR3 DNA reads TGTGCCAGTAACAATGGGGGTGATGAGCAGTTCTTC.

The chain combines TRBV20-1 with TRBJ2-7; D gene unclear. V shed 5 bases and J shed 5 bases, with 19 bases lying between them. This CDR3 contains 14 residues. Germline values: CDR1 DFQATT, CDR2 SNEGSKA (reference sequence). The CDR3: CSARHTPLGDEQYF. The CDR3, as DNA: TGCAGTGCTCGCCACACCCCTCTTGGGGACGAGCAGTACTTC.

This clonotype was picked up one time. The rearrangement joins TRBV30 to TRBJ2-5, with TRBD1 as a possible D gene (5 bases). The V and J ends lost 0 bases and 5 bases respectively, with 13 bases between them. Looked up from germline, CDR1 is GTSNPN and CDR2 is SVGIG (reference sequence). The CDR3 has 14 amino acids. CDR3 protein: CAWSVGVGAETQYF. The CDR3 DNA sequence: TGTGCCTGGAGTGTAGGGGTTGGGGCTGAGACCCAGTACTTC.

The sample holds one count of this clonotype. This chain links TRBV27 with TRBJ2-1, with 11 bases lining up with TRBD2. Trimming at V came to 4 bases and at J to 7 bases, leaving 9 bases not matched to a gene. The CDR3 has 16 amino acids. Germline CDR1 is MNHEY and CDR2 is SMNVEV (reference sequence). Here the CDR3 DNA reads TGTGCCAGCAGTTATTCCGGGACTAGCGGAATAAATGAGCAGTTCTTC. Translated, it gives CASSYSGTSGINEQFF.

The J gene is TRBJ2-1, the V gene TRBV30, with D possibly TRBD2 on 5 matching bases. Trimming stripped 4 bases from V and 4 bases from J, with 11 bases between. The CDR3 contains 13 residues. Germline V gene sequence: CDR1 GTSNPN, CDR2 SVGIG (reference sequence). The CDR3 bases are TGTGCCTGGACGAGGGCCTTGTACAATGAGCAGTTCTTC. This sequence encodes CAWTRALYNEQFF.

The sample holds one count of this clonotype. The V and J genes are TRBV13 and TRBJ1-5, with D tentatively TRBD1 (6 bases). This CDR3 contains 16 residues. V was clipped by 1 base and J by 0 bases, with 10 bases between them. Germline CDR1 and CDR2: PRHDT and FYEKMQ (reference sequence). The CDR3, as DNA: TGTGCCAGCAGCTTAGACGGGGGGCGTAGCAATCAGCCCCAGCATTTT. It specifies CASSLDGGRSNQPQHF.

This chain's CDR3 is CAISYPDGQGNTGELFF. DNA for the CDR3: TGTGCCATCAGCTACCCCGACGGACAGGGGAACACCGGGGAGCTGTTTTTT. The chain uses TRBV10-3 and TRBJ2-2, with 8 nucleotides matching TRBD1. CDR1 is ENHRY and CDR2 is SYGVKD in the germline V gene. The junction had 10 bases not matched to a gene; V was cut back by 6 bases and J by 1 base. CDR3 length: 17 amino acids.

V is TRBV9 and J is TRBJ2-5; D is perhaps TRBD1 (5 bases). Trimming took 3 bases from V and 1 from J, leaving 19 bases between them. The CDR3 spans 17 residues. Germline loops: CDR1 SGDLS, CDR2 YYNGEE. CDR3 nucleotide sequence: TGTGCCAGCAGCGATAGTTTCCCCGAACAGGCCCAAGAGACCCAGTACTTC. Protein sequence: CASSDSFPEQAQETQYF.

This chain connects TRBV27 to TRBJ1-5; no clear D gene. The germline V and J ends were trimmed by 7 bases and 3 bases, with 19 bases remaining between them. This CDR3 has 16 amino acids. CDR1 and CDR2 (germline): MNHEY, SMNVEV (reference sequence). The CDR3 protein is CASTTTVGGHNQPQHF. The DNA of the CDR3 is TGTGCCAGCACAACTACAGTGGGTGGCCACAATCAGCCCCAGCATTTT.

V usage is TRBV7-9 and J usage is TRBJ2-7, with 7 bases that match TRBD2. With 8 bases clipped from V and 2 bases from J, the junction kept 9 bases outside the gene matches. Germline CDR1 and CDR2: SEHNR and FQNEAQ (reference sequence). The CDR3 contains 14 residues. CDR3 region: CASAGSGRTYEQYF. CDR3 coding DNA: TGTGCCAGCGCGGGTAGCGGGCGAACCTACGAGCAGTACTTC.

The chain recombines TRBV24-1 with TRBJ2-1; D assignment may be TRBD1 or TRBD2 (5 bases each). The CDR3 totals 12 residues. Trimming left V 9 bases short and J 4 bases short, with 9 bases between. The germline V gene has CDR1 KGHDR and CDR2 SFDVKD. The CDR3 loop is CATLWGYNEQFF. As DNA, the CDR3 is TGTGCCACCCTCTGGGGGTACAATGAGCAGTTCTTC.

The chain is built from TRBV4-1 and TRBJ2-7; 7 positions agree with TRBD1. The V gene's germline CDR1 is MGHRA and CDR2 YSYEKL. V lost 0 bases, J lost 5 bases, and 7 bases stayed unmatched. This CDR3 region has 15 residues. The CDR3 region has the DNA TGCGCCAGCAGCCAAGATCAGGGGACAGACGACGAGCAGTACTTC. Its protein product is CASSQDQGTDDEQYF.

Here the CDR3 reads CATSSNVWQMNTGELFF. The CDR3 DNA is TGTGCCACCAGCTCCAACGTGTGGCAGATGAACACCGGGGAGCTGTTTTTT. The chain combines TRBV24-1 with TRBJ2-2; D gene ambiguous. Per germline, CDR1 KGHDR and CDR2 SFDVKD. The V end lost 7 bases, the J end lost 1 base, and 18 bases lay between the germline ends. The CDR3 is 17 amino acids.

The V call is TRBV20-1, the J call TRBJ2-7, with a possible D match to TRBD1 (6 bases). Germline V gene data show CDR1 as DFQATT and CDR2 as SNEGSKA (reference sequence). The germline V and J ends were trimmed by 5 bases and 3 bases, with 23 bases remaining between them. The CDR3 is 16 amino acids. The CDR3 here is CSASDTQGWTRYEQYF. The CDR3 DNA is TGCAGTGCTTCCGACACACAGGGTTGGACCCGCTACGAGCAGTACTTC.